This T cell receptor beta chain was sequenced for a study of blood T cell repertoires in COVID-19. Looking at the study overall: PBMCs, B-cell-depleted T cells, or T cells provided the cDNA or gDNA that made up the material.

Germline lookup yields CDR1 MGHRA and CDR2 YSYEKL. The V gene end was trimmed by 3 bases and the J gene end by 2 bases; junction bases not matched to a gene: 6. The CDR3 loop spans 17 amino acids. Authors' data handling: Nucleated cell counts were estimated from reference gene primer amplification. The protocol was immunoSEQ multiplex PCR, while the TCRdb copy is restricted to in-frame clones and leaves out a portion. The V and J calls and clone size are taken from that table; D and trimming were inferred from the DNA. The table has about 100,000 clones, about four fifths seen once. The specimen was peripheral blood. V and J are TRBV4-1 and TRBJ2-3, with 12 bases aligning to TRBD2. The clonotype comes from a man aged 55 to 70 with acute or convalescent COVID-19. The CDR3 bases are TGCGCCAGCAGCCAGACTAGCGGGAGATCGCCCACAGATACGCAGTATTTT. Protein: CASSQTSGRSPTDTQYF.